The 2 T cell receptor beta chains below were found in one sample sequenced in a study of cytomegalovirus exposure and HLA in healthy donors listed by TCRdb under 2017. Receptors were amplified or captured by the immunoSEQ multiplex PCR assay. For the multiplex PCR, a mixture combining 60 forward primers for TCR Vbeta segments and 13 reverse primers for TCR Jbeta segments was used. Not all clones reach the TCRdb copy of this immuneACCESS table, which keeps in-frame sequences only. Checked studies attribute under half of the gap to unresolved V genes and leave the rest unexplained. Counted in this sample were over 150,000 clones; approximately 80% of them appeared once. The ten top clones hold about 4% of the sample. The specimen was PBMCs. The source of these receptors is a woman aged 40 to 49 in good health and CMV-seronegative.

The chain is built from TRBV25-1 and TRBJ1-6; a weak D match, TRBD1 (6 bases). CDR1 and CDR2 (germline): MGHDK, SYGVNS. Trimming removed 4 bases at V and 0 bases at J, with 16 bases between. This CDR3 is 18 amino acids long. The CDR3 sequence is CASSAGQRGSSYNSPLHF. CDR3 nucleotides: TGTGCCAGCAGTGCCGGACAGAGAGGAAGCTCCTATAATTCACCCCTCCACTTT.

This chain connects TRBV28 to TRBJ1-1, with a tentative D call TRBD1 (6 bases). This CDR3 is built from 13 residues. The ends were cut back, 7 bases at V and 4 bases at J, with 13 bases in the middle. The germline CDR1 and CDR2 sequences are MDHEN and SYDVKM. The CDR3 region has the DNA TGTGCCAGCAACCAAGGACAGACCACTGAAGCTTTCTTT. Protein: CASNQGQTTEAFF.